The clone carrying this TCR beta chain was seen many times. TCRdb re-called the RT-PCR reads through MiXCR, storing one row per CDR3 protein. Of some 960,000 distinct CDR3 sequences listed, roughly 18% are singletons. Germline-derived CDR1 and CDR2 are SGHRS and YFSETQ. V was clipped by 3 bases and J by 9 bases, with 19 bases between them. The CDR3 extends over 15 amino acids. This sample is drawn from a study of patients and donors after allogeneic stem cell transplantation. This receptor was taken from a human donor who was either an allogeneic HSCT recipient or a stem cell or donor lymphocyte infusion donor (not recorded which). It is not recorded whose cells these are; they may come from a transplant donor. This sequence joins TRBV5-1 and TRBJ2-1; possibly TRBD2 for D (5 bases). The sample taken for sequencing was blood, either unsorted or a sorted T cell fraction (not recorded which). CDR3 protein: CASSSTSGSSGEQFF. CDR3 coding DNA: TGCGCCAGCAGCTCCACAAGTGGGTCGAGCGGTGAGCAGTTCTTC.